This T cell receptor (beta chain) was identified in a study of HIV-infected patients and healthy controls. General observations from the study: Study cohorts differed slightly in age and sex, but this did not explain diversity differences.

All unsorted peripheral T cells were captured because whole blood was used without fractionation. Around 450 ng RNA was reverse transcribed with alpha and beta constant-region primers. Each of the alpha and beta chains got its own library through chain-specific third strand synthesis with indices. In TCRdb, the 5' RACE reads were re-called with MiXCR into one record per CDR3 protein. In the table there are 7,500 to 9,500 distinct CDR3 sequences, over 8% of which are singletons. Many counts were recorded for this clonotype. Its antigen is as yet unknown. Germline V gives CDR1 MNHEY, CDR2 SVGAGI. CDR3 length: 13 amino acids. Trimming stripped 7 bases from V and 1 base from J, with 9 bases between.

The source is an adult with HIV infection. The donor label of this sample is uncertain. The material was blood, obtained before antiretroviral therapy. The V call is TRBV6-5, the J call TRBJ2-3, with D unclear. In DNA form, the CDR3 reads TGTGCCAGCAATTCCCCTGGCACAGATACGCAGTATTTT. Protein sequence: CASNSPGTDTQYF.